A single TCR beta chain is shown here with its context. Antigen specificity is unknown. Germline loops: CDR1 MDHEN, CDR2 SYDVKM. J lost 2 bases, V lost 7 bases, and 7 bases had no gene match. The length of the CDR3 is 15 residues. This entry belongs to a study of graft-versus-host responses after intestinal transplantation. Study-wide background: Transplant recipients had multivisceral, liver-intestinal, or isolated intestinal grafts. Study observations and caveats: GvH clones were found in recipient marrow; some appeared first in ileum or blood. Early post-transplant HvG declines tracked with peak circulating GvH clone levels. Graft-versus-host to host-versus-graft clonal ratios in allografts were high in patients with graft-donor T cell macrochimerism.

Sequenced by immunoSEQ multiplex PCR; TCRdb stores in-frame clones only, minus some. The sample yields about 88,000 clones, approximately 90% seen once. The receptor comes from a human donor who was the organ donor for an intestinal transplant. The chain is built from TRBV28 and TRBJ2-7, with 11 bases fitting TRBD1. The starting material was unstimulated CD4+ T cells sorted from spleen or lymph node cells, obtained before transplant. CDR3 coding DNA: TGTGCCAGCACCTACCCGGGACAGGGGGCCTACGAGCAGTACTTC. This encodes CASTYPGQGAYEQYF.